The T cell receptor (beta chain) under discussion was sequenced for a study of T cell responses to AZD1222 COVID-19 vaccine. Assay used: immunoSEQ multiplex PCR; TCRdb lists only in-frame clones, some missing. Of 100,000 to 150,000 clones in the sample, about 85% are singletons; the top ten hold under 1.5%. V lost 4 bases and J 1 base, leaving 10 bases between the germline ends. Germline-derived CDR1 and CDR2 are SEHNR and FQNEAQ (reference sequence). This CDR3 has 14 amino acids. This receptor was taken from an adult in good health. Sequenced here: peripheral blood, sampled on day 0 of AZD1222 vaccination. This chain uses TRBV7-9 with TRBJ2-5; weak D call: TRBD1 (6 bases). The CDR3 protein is CASSYMDSQETQYF. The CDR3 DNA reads TGTGCCAGCAGCTACATGGACAGCCAAGAGACCCAGTACTTC.